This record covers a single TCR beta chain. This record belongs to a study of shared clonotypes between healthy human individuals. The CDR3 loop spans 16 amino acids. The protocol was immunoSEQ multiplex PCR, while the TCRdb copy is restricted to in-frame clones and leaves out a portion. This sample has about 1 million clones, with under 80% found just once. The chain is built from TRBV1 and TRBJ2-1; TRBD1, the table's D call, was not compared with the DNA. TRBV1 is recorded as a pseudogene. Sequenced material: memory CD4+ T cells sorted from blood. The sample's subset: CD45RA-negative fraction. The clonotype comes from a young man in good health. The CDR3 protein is CTSSQPTGPVYNEQFF. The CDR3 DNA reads TGCACCAGCAGCCAACCCACAGGTCCTGTCTACAATGAGCAGTTCTTC.